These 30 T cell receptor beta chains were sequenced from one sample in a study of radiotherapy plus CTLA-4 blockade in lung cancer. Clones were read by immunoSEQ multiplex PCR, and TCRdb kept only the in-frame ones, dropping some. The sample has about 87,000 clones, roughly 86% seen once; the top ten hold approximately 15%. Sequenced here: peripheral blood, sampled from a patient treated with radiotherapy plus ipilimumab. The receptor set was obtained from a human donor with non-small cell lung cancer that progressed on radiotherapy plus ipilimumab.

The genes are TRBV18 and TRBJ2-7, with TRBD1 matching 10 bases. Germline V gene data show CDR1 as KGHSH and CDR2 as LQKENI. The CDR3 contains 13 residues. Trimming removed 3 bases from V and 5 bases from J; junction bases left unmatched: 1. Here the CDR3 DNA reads TGTGCCAGCTCACCTGGGACAGGGGACGAGCAGTACTTC. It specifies CASSPGTGDEQYF.

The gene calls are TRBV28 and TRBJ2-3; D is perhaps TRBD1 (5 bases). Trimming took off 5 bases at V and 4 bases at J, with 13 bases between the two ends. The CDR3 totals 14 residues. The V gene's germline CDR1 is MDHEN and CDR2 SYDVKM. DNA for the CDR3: TGTGCCAGCAGTCCCGGACACCAACCAGATACGCAGTATTTT. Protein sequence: CASSPGHQPDTQYF. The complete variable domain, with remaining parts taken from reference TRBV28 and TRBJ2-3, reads DVKVTQSSRYLVKRTGEKVFLECVQDMDHENMFWYRQDPGLGLRLIYFSYDVKMKEKGDIPEGYSVSREKKERFSLILESASTNQTSMYLCASSPGHQPDTQYFGPGTRLTVL.

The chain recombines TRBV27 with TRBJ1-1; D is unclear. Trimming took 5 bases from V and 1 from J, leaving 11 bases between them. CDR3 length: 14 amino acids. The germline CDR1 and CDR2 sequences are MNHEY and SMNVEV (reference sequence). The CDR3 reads CASSLFPANTEAFF. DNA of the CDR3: TGTGCCAGCAGTCTCTTCCCAGCGAACACTGAAGCTTTCTTT.

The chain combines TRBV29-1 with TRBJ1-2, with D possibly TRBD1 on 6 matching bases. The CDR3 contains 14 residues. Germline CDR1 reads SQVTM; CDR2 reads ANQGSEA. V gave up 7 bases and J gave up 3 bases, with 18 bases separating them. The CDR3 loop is CSAAGGANDYGYTF. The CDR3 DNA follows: TGCAGCGCGGCGGGGGGCGCTAATGACTATGGCTACACCTTC.

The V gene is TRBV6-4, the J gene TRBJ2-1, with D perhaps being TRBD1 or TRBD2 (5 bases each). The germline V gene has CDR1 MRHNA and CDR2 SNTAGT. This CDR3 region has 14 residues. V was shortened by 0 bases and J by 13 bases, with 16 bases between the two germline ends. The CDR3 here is CASSDSIRGPAQFF. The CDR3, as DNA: TGTGCCAGCAGTGACTCGATTCGGGGACCCGCCCAGTTCTTC.

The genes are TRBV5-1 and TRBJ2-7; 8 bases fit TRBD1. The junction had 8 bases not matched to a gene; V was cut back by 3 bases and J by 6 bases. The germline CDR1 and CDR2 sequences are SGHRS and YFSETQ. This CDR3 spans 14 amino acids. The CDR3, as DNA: TGCGCCAGCAGCTCATCCGGGACAGGTACCGAGCAGTACTTC. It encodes CASSSSGTGTEQYF.

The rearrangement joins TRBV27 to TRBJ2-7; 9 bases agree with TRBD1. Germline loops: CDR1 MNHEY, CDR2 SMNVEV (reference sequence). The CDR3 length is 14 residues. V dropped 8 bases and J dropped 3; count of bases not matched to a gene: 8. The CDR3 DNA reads TGTGCCAGCTCCCTGACAGGGGGAAGCTACGAGCAGTACTTC. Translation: CASSLTGGSYEQYF.

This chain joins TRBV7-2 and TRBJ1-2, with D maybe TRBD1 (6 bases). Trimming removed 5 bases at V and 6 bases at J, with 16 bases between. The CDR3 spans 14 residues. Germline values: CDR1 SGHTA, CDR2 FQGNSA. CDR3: CASSPGGGADGYTF. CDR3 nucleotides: TGTGCCAGCAGCCCCGGAGGGGGAGCGGATGGCTACACCTTC. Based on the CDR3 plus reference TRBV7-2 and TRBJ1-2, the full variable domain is GAGVSQSPSNKVTEKGKDVELRCDPISGHTALYWYRQSLGQGLEFLIYFQGNSAPDKSGLPSDRFSAERTGGSVSTLTIQRTQQEDSAVYLCASSPGGGADGYTFGSGTRLTVV.

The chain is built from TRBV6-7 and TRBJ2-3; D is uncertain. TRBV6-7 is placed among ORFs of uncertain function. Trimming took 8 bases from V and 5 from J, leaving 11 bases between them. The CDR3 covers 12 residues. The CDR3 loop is CASPSYLDTQYF. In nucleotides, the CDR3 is TGTGCCAGCCCCTCCTACCTAGATACGCAGTATTTT.

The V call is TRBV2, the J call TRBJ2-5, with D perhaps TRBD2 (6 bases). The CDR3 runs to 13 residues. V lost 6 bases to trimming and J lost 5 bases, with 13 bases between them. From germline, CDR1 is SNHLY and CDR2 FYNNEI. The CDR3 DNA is TGTGCCAGCAGCCCGACTAGTCTGGAGACCCAGTACTTC. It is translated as CASSPTSLETQYF.

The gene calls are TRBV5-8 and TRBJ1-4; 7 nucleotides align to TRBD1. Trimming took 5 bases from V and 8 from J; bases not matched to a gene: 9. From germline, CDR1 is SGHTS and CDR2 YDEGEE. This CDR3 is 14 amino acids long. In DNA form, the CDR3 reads TGTGCCAGCAGGTCCCGACAGGGTGAGGAAAAACTGTTTTTT. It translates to CASRSRQGEEKLFF.

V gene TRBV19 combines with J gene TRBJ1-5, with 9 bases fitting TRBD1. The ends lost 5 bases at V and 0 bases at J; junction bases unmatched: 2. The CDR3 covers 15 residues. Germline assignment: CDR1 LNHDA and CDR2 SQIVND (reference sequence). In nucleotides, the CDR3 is TGTGCCAGTAGTTGGGGACAGGGTAGCAATCAGCCCCAGCATTTT. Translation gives CASSWGQGSNQPQHF.

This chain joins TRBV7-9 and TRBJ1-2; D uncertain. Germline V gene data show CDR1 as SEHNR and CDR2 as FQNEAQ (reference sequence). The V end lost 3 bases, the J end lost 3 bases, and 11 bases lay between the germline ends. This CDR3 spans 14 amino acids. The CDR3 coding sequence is TGTGCCAGCAGCTTGGGCGCAGGCCACTATGGCTACACCTTC. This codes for CASSLGAGHYGYTF.

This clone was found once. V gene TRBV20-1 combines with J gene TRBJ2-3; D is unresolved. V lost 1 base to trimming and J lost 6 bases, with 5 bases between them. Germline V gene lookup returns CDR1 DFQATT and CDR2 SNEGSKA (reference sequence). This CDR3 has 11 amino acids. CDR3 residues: CSARVWDTQYF. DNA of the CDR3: TGCAGTGCTAGAGTCTGGGATACGCAGTATTTT.

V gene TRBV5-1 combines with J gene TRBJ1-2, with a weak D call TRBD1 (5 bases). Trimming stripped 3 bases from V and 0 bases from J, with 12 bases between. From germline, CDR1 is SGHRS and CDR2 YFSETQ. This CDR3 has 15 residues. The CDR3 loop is CASSSGQGSNYGYTF. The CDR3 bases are TGCGCCAGCAGCTCTGGTCAGGGATCTAACTATGGCTACACCTTC.

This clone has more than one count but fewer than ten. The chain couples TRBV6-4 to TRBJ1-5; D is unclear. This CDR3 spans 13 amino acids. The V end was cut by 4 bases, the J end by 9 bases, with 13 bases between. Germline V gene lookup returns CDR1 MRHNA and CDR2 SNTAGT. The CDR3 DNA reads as TGTGCCAGCAGTGTAGACTCAAAGATGCCCCAGCATTTT. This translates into CASSVDSKMPQHF.

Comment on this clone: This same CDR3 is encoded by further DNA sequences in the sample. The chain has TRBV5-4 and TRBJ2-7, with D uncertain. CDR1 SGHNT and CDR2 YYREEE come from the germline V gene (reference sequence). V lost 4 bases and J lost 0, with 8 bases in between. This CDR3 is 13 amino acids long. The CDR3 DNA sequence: TGTGCCAGCAGCCCTGGGAACTCCTACGAGCAGTACTTC. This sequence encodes CASSPGNSYEQYF.

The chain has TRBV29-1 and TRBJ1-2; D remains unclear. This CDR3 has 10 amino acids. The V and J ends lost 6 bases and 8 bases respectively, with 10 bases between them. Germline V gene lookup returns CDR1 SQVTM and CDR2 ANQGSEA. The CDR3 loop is CSVESGGYTF. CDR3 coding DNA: TGCAGCGTCGAGTCGGGGGGCTACACCTTC. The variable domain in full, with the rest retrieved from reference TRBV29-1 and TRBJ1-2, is SAVISQKPSRDICQRGTSLTIQCQVDSQVTMMFWYRQQPGQSLTLIATANQGSEATYESGFVIDKFPISRPNLTFSTLTVSNMSPEDSSIYLCSVESGGYTFGSGTRLTVV.

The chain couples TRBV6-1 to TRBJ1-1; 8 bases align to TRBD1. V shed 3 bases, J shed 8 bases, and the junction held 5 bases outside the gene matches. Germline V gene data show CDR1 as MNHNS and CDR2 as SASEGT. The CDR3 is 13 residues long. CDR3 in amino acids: CASSETGDGEAFF. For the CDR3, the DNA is TGTGCCAGCAGTGAGACAGGGGACGGCGAAGCTTTCTTT.

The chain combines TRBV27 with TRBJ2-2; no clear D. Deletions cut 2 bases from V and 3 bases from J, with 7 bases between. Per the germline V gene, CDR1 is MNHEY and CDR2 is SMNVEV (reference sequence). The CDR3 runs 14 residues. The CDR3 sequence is CASSLIRDTGELFF. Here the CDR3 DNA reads TGTGCCAGCAGTTTAATTCGGGACACCGGGGAGCTGTTTTTT.

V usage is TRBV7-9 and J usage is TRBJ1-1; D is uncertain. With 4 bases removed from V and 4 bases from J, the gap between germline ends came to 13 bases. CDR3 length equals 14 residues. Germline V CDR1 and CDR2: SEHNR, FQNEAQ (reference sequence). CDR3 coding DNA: TGTGCCAGCAGCTCCAAAAGGGAAGGCACTGAAGCTTTCTTT. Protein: CASSSKREGTEAFF.

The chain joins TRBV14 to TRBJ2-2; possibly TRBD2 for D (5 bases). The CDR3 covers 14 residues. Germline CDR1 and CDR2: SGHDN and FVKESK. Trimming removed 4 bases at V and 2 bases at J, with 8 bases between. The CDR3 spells CASSRRTNTGELFF. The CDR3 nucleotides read TGTGCCAGCAGCCGGCGGACTAACACCGGGGAGCTGTTTTTT.

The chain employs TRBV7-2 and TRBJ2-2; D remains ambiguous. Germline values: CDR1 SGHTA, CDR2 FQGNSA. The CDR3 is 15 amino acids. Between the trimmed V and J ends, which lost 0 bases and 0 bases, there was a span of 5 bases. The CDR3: CASSLATTNTGELFF. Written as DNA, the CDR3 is TGTGCCAGCAGCTTAGCCACGACGAACACCGGGGAGCTGTTTTTT.

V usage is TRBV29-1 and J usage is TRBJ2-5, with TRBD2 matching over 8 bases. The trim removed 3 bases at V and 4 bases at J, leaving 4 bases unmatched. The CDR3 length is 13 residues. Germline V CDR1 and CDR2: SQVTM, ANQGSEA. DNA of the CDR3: TGCAGCGTTGAGCCTAGCGGGTTAGAGACCCAGTACTTC. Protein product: CSVEPSGLETQYF.

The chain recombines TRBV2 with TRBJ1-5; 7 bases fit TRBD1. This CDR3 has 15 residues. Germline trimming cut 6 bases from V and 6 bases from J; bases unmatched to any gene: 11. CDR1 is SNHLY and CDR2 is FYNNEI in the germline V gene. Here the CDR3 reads CASRRTGVGGQPQHF. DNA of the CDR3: TGTGCCAGCAGAAGAACAGGGGTGGGGGGTCAGCCCCAGCATTTT.

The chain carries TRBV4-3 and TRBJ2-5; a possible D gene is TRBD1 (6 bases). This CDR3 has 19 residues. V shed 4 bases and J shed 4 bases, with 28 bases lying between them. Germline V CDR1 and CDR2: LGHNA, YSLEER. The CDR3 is CASSPNRLTGRGFGETQYF. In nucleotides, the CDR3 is TGCGCCAGCAGCCCCAATCGGTTGACAGGCCGGGGATTCGGAGAGACCCAGTACTTC.

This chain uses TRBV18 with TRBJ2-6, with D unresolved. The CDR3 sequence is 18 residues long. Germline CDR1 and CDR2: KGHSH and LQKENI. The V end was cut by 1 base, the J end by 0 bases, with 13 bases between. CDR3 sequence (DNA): TGTGCCAGCTCACCACTTGAACCAATCTCCTCTGGGGCCAACGTCCTGACTTTC. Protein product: CASSPLEPISSGANVLTF.

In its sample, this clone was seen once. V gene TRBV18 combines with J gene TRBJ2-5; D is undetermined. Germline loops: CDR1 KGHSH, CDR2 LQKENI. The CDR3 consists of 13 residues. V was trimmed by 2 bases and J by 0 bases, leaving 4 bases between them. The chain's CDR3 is CASSPIDQETQYF. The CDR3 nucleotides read TGTGCCAGCTCACCAATAGACCAAGAGACCCAGTACTTC.

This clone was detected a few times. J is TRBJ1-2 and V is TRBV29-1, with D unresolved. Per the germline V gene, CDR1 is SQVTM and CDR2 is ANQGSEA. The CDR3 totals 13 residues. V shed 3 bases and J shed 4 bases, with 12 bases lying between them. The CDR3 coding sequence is TGCAGCGTTGATACTGGTCTCTTCTATGGCTACACCTTC. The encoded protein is CSVDTGLFYGYTF. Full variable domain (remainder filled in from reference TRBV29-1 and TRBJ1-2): SAVISQKPSRDICQRGTSLTIQCQVDSQVTMMFWYRQQPGQSLTLIATANQGSEATYESGFVIDKFPISRPNLTFSTLTVSNMSPEDSSIYLCSVDTGLFYGYTFGSGTRLTVV.

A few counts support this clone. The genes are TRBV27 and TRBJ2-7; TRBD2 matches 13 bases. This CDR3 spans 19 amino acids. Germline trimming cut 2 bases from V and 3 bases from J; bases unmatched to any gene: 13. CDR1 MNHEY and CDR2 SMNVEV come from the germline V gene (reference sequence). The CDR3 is CASSLEGTTSGGPLYEQYF. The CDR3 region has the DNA TGTGCCAGCAGTTTAGAAGGGACGACTAGCGGGGGGCCACTCTACGAGCAGTACTTC.